The 14 T cell receptor beta chains below all came from one sample that was sequenced in a study of blood T cell repertoires in COVID-19. The data were produced by immunoSEQ multiplex PCR, yet TCRdb's version contains in-frame clones alone and is incomplete. The top ten clones hold 1.3% of a sample with about 380,000 clones, more than 75% of them seen once. The source material was PBMCs or T cells enriched from blood (not recorded which). These TCRs come from a man under 40 who had recovered from COVID-19.

The V and J genes are TRBV27 and TRBJ1-1, with D perhaps TRBD1 (6 bases). Germline V gives CDR1 MNHEY, CDR2 SMNVEV (reference sequence). Trimming pared 3 bases from V and 5 bases from J, leaving 19 bases between. The CDR3 covers 16 residues. The DNA of the CDR3 is TGTGCCAGCAGTTTCCTACTGGGGGCGGTCGTGACTGAAGCTTTCTTT. Residues: CASSFLLGAVVTEAFF.

As for this clone: In the same sample, other DNA sequences code for this CDR3. The V and J genes are TRBV6-5 and TRBJ1-2; 7 nucleotides agree with TRBD1. Trimming cost V 5 bases and J 5 bases; bases outside gene matches: 2. The CDR3 is 12 amino acids. Germline CDR1 MNHEY, CDR2 SVGAGI. DNA of the CDR3: TGTGCCAGCAGTCCACAGGGGTATGGCTACACCTTC. Protein: CASSPQGYGYTF.

CDR3 DNA: TGTGCCAGCTCACCATCGCTGGGACAGGGGGGCCATGAGCAGTTCTTC. It codes for CASSPSLGQGGHEQFF. The genes are TRBV18 and TRBJ2-1; 11 bases agree with TRBD1. This CDR3 is built from 16 residues. Germline CDR1 KGHSH, CDR2 LQKENI. The V and J ends lost 2 bases and 8 bases, in that order; junction bases with no gene match: 8.

The rearrangement joins TRBV5-4 to TRBJ1-1; TRBD1 aligns across 8 bases. CDR1 and CDR2 from the germline V gene are SGHNT and YYREEE (reference sequence). V was pared by 4 bases and J by 1 base, with 3 bases of the junction left unmatched. This CDR3 comprises 14 residues. The CDR3 is CASSVGQGNTEAFF. DNA for the CDR3: TGTGCCAGCAGCGTAGGACAGGGGAACACTGAAGCTTTCTTT.

This clone came up a few times. The V call is TRBV5-1, the J call TRBJ1-6; D is uncertain. V dropped 4 bases and J dropped 0 bases, with 14 bases sitting between them. Germline CDR1 SGHRS, CDR2 YFSETQ. This CDR3 region has 17 residues. The CDR3 is CASSPAGPYSYNSPLHF. The CDR3 bases are TGCGCCAGCAGCCCCGCGGGTCCGTACTCCTATAATTCACCCCTCCACTTT.

The J gene is TRBJ1-2, the V gene TRBV5-8; D gene unclear. The CDR3 runs 13 residues. With 2 bases removed from V and 8 bases from J, the gap between germline ends came to 13 bases. Germline assignment: CDR1 SGHTS and CDR2 YDEGEE. CDR3 bases: TGTGCCAGCAGCTTAAGCGGTAGAGGCGGCTACACCTTC. As protein: CASSLSGRGGYTF.

The V and J genes are TRBV20-1 and TRBJ2-3; 8 nucleotides line up with TRBD2. The CDR3 runs 16 residues. J lost 0 bases, V lost 3 bases, and 8 bases had no gene match. Germline-derived CDR1 and CDR2 are DFQATT and SNEGSKA (reference sequence). The DNA of the CDR3 is TGCAGTGCTAGTCACCACGAGCGGGAGAGCACAGATACGCAGTATTTT. The encoded protein is CSASHHERESTDTQYF.

The chain links TRBV18 to TRBJ1-2; D is unclear. CDR3 length: 14 residues. V dropped 5 bases and J dropped 4 bases, with 14 bases sitting between them. Per germline, CDR1 KGHSH and CDR2 LQKENI. This chain's CDR3 is CASSETRSVYGYTF. CDR3 sequence (DNA): TGTGCCAGCTCAGAGACCCGGAGCGTCTATGGCTACACCTTC.

V is TRBV6-5 and J is TRBJ1-1; possible D gene TRBD1, 5 bases. V lost 8 bases and J 4 bases, leaving 14 bases between the germline ends. The CDR3 covers 13 residues. CDR1 and CDR2 from the germline V gene are MNHEY and SVGAGI. The DNA for the CDR3 is TGTGCCAGCCGACAGCTTTTGAGCACTGAAGCTTTCTTT. Translated: CASRQLLSTEAFF.

J is TRBJ1-2 and V is TRBV7-2, with D hard to call. The CDR3 has 15 amino acids. V was clipped by 1 base and J by 4 bases, with 13 bases between them. From germline, CDR1 is SGHTA and CDR2 FQGNSA. CDR3 protein: CASSLEGTGFYGYTF. CDR3 nucleotides: TGTGCCAGCAGCTTAGAGGGTACGGGATTCTATGGCTACACCTTC.

This clone was detected only once. V gene TRBV7-2 combines with J gene TRBJ1-3, with 7 bases matching TRBD1. The germline gives CDR1 SGHTA, CDR2 FQGNSA. This CDR3 has 15 amino acids. The ends lost 5 bases at V and 4 bases at J; junction bases unmatched: 8. The chain's CDR3 is CASSQQTGRGNTIYF. The DNA of the CDR3 is TGTGCCAGCAGCCAACAGACAGGGAGGGGAAACACCATATATTTT.

The chain carries TRBV6-5 and TRBJ1-1, with TRBD1 as a possible D gene (6 bases). V was trimmed by 5 bases and J by 12 bases, leaving 13 bases between them. The CDR3 contains 11 residues. CDR1 and CDR2 (germline): MNHEY, SVGAGI. The DNA for the CDR3 is TGTGCCAGCAGTACCGAGGGGGGGACTTTCTTT. Its translation is CASSTEGGTFF.

Comments on this clone: The sample holds other DNA sequences that translate to the same CDR3. The J gene is TRBJ2-3, the V gene TRBV5-1; maybe TRBD2 (5 bases). Germline V lookup: CDR1 SGHRS, CDR2 YFSETQ. V dropped 1 base and J dropped 0 bases, with 9 bases sitting between them. This CDR3 is built from 15 residues. CDR3 in DNA: TGCGCCAGCAGCTTGAATCCGGGGAGCACAGATACGCAGTATTTT. Protein sequence: CASSLNPGSTDTQYF.

J is TRBJ2-7 and V is TRBV3-1 (or the pseudogene TRBV3-2); no clear D gene. Trimming shortened V by 0 bases and J by 6 bases, and 3 bases separated the two germline ends. CDR3 size: 11 residues. Germline assignment: CDR1 LGHDT and CDR2 YNNKEL (reference sequence). CDR3 region: CASSQDLEQYF. DNA of the CDR3: TGTGCCAGCAGCCAAGATCTCGAGCAGTACTTC.